The subject of this entry is one TCR beta chain. The target antigen is unknown. Primers included in the PCR were 60 Vbeta and 13 Jbeta primers. Here immunoSEQ multiplex PCR was the method, and the copy in TCRdb shows in-frame clones only, minus some. Of under 250,000 clones detected, about 78% appear once; the ten largest clones hold 3% to 4%. The source of the sample is a study of cytomegalovirus exposure and HLA in healthy donors. Notes on the study in general: While the bulk of TCR sequences proved rare, some public TCRs turned up in many donors.

Germline-derived CDR1 and CDR2 are LNHDA and SQIVND (reference sequence). The length of the CDR3 is 13 residues. Germline trimming cut 2 bases from V and 13 bases from J; bases unmatched to any gene: 7. Input material: PBMCs. This chain connects TRBV19 to TRBJ1-5; 8 nucleotides match TRBD1. The receptor was derived from a male donor in good health and CMV-seronegative. The CDR3 loop reads CASSIKDRDQQHF. The CDR3 nucleotides read TGTGCCAGTAGTATAAAGGACAGGGACCAGCAGCATTTT.